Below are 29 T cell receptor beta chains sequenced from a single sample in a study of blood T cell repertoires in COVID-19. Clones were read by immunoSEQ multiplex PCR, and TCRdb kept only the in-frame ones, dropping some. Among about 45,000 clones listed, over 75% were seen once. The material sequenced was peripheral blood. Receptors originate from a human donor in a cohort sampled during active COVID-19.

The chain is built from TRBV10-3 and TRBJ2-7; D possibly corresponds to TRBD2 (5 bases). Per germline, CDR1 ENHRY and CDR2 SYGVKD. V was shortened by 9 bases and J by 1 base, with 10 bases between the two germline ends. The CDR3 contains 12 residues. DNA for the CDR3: TGTGCCATTAGCGCCCGATCCTACGAGCAGTACTTC. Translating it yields CAISARSYEQYF.

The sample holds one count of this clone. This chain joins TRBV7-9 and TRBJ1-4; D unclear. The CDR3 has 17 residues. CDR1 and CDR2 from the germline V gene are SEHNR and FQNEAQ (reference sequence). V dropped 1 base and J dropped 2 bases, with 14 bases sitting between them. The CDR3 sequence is CASSLGRPSATNEKLFF. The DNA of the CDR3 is TGTGCCAGCAGCTTAGGTCGCCCGAGCGCGACTAATGAAAAACTGTTTTTT.

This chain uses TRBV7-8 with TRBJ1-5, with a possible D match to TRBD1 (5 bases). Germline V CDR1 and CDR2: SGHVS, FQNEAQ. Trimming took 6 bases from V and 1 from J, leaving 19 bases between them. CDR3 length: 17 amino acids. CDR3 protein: CASSQGPVTLSNQPQHF. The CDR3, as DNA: TGTGCCAGCAGTCAGGGTCCCGTAACGTTGAGCAATCAGCCCCAGCATTTT.

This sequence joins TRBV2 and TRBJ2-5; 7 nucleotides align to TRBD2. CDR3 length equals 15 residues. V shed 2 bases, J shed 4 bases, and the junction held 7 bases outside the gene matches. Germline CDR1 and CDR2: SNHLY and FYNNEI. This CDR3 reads CASSEKAGEGETQYF. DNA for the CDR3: TGTGCCAGCAGTGAAAAGGCGGGAGAGGGAGAGACCCAGTACTTC.

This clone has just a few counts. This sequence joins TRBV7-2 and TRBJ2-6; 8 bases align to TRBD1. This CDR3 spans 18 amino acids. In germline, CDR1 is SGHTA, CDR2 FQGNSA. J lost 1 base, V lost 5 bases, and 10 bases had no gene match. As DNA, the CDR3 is TGTGCCAGCAGCCCAGGACAGGGCCTGAGTTCTGGGGCCAACGTCCTGACTTTC. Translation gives CASSPGQGLSSGANVLTF.

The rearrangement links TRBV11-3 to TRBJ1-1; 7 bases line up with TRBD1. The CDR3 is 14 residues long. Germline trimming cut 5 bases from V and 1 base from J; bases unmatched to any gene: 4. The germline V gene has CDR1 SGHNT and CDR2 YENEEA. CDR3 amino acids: CASSLGTANTEAFF. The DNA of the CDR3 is TGTGCCAGCAGCCTCGGGACAGCGAACACTGAAGCTTTCTTT.

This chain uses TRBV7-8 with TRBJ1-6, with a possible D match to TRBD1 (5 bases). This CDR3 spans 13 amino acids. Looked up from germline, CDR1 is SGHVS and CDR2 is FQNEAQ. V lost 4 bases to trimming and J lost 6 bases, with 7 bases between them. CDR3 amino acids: CASSSQGNSPLHF. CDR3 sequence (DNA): TGTGCCAGCAGCTCCCAGGGTAATTCACCCCTCCACTTT. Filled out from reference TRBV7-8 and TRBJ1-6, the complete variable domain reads GAGVSQSPRYKVAKRGQDVALRCDPISGHVSLFWYQQALGQGPEFLTYFQNEAQLDKSGLPSDRFFAERPEGSVSTLKIQRTQQEDSAVYLCASSSQGNSPLHFGNGTRLTVT.

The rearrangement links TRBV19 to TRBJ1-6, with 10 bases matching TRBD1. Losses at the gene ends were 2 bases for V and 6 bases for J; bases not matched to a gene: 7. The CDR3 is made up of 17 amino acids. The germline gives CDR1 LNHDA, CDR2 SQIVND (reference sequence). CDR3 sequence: CASSIRVGTGANSPLHF. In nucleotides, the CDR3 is TGTGCCAGTAGTATAAGGGTCGGGACAGGGGCTAATTCACCCCTCCACTTT.

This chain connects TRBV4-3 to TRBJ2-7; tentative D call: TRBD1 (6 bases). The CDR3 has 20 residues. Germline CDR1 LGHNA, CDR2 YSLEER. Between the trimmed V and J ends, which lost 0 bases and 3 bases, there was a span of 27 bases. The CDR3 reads CASSQESNARGGGVVYEQYF. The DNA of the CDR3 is TGCGCCAGCAGCCAAGAGAGTAACGCCAGGGGCGGTGGGGTAGTCTACGAGCAGTACTTC.

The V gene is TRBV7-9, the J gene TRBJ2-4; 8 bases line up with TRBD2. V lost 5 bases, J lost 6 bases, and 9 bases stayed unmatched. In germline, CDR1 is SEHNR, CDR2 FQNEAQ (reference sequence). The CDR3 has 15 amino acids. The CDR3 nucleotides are TGTGCCAGCAGCCCCACCACTAGCGGCCTAAACATTCAGTACTTC. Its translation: CASSPTTSGLNIQYF.

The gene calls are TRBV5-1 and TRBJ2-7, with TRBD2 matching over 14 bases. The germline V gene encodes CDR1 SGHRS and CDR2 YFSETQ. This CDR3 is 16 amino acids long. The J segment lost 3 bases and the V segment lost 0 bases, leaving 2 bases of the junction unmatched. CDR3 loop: CASSLGTSGGLYEQYF. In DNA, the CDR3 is TGCGCCAGCAGCTTGGGGACTAGCGGGGGGCTCTACGAGCAGTACTTC.

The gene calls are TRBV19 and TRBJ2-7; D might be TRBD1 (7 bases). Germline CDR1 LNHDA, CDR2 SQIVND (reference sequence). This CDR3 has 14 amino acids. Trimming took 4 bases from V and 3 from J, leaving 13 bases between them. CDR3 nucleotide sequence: TGTGCCAGTAGTAGCAGGGGGGAGGACTACGAGCAGTACTTC. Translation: CASSSRGEDYEQYF.

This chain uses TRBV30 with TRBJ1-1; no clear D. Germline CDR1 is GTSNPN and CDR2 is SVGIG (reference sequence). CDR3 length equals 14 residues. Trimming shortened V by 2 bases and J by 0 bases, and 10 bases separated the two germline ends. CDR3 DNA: TGTGCCTGGAGTCCGTCTGGCATGAACACTGAAGCTTTCTTT. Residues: CAWSPSGMNTEAFF.

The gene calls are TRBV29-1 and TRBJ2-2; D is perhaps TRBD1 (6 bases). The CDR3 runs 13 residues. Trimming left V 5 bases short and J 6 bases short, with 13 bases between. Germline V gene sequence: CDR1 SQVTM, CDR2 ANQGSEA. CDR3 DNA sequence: TGCAGCGTTCGCTCAGGGGTGTCCGGGGAGCTGTTTTTT. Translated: CSVRSGVSGELFF.

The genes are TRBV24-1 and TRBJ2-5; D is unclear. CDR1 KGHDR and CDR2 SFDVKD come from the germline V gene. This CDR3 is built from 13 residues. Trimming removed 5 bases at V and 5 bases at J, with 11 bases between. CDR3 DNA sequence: TGTGCCACCAGTGGAGTCCAGAGGGAGACCCAGTACTTC. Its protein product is CATSGVQRETQYF.

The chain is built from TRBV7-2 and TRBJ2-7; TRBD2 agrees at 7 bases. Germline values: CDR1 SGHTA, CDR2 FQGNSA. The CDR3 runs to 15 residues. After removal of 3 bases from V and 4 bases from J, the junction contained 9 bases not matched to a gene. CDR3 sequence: CASSLQAGNAYEQYF. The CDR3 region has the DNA TGTGCCAGCAGCTTGCAAGCGGGAAATGCGTACGAGCAGTACTTC.

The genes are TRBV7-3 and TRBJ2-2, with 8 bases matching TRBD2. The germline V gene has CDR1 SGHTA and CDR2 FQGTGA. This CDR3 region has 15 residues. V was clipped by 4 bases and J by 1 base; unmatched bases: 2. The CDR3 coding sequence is TGTGCCAGCAGCTACACTAGCGGGAACACCGGGGAGCTGTTTTTT. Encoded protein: CASSYTSGNTGELFF.

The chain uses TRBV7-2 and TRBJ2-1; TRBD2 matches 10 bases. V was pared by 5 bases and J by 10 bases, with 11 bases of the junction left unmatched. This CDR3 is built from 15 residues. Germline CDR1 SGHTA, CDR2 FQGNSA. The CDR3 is CASSQSLAGEQEQFF. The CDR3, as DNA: TGTGCCAGCAGCCAAAGTCTAGCGGGAGAACAGGAGCAGTTCTTC.

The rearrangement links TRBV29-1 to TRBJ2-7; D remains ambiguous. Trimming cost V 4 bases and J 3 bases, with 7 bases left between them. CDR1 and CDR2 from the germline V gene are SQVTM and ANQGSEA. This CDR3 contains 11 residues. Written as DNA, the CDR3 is TGCAGCGTTGGACACGTCTACGAGCAGTACTTC. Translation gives CSVGHVYEQYF.

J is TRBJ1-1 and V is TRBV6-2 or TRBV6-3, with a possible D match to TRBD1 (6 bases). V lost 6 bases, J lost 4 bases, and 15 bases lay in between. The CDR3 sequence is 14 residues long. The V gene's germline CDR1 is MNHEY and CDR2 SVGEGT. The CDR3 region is CASSQNREGTEAFF. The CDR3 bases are TGTGCCAGCAGCCAAAACAGGGAGGGCACTGAAGCTTTCTTT.

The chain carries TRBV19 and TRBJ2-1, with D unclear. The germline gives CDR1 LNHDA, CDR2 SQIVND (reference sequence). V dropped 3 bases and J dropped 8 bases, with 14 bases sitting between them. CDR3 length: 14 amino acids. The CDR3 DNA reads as TGTGCCAGTAGTATGATCGGAGAGGCGGATGAGCAGTTCTTC. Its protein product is CASSMIGEADEQFF.

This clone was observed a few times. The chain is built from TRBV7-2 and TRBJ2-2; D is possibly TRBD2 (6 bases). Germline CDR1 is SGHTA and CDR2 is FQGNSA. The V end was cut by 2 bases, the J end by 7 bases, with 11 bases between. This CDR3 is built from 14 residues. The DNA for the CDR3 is TGTGCCAGCAGCTTAACGGGAGTGGTCGGGGAGCTGTTTTTT. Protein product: CASSLTGVVGELFF.

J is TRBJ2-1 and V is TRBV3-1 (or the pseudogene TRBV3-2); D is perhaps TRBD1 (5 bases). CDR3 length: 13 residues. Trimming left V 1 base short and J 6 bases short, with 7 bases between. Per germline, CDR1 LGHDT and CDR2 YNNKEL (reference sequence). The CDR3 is CASSQGQINEQFF. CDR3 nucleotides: TGTGCCAGCAGCCAAGGACAGATCAATGAGCAGTTCTTC.

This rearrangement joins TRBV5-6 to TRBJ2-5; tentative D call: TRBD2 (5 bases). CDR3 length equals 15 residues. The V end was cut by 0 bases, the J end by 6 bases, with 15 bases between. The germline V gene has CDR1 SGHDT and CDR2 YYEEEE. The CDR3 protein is CASSLGGVQGKTQYF. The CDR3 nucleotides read TGTGCCAGCAGCTTGGGGGGAGTCCAAGGGAAGACCCAGTACTTC.

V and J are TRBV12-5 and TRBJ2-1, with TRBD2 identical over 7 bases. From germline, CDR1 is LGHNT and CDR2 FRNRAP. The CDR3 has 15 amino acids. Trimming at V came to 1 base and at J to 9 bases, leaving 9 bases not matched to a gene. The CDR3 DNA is TGTGCTAGTGGTTTGGGCGTCGGGAGGAGGGGTGAGCAGTTCTTC. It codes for CASGLGVGRRGEQFF.

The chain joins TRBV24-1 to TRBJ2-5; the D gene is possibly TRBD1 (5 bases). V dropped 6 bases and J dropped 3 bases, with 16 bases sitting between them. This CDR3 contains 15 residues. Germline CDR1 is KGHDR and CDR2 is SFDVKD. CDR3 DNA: TGTGCCACCAGTACCCCGAATGCAGGGAAAGAGACCCAGTACTTC. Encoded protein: CATSTPNAGKETQYF.

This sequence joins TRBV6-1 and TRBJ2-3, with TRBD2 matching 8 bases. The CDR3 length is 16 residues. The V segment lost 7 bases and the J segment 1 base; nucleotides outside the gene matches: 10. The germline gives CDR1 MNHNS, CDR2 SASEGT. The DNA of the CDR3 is TGTGCCAGCACTGAGGGGTTACTAGCGGGCACAGATACGCAGTATTTT. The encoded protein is CASTEGLLAGTDTQYF.

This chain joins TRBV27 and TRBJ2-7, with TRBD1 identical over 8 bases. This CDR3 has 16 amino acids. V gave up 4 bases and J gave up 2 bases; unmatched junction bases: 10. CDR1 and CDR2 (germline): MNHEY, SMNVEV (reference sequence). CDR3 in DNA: TGTGCCAGCAGTTGGTCTCAGGGGGCCCGAGCCTACGAGCAGTACTTC. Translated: CASSWSQGARAYEQYF.

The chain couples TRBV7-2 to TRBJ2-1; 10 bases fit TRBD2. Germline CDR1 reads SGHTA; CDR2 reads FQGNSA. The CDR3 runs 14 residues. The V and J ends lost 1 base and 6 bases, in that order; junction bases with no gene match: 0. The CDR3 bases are TGTGCCAGCAGCTTAGGACTAGCGGGCAATGAGCAGTTCTTC. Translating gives CASSLGLAGNEQFF.